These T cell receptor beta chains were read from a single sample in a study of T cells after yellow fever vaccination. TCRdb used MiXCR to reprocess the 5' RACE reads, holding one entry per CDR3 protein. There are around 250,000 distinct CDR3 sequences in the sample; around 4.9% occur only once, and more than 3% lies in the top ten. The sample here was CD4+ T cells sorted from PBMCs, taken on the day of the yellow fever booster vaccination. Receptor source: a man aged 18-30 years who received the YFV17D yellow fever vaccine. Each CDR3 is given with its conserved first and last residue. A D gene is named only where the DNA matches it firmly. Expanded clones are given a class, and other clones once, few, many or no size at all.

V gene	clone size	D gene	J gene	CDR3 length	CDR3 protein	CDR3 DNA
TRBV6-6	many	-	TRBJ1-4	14	CASSYQDSYEKLFF	TGTGCCAGCAGTTACCAGGATTCGTATGAAAAACTGTTTTTT
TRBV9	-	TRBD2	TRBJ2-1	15	CASRRGGPSGGEQFF	TGTGCCAGCAGGAGGGGAGGGCCGAGCGGGGGTGAGCAGTTCTTC
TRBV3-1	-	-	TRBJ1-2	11	CASSQYFGATF	TGTGCCAGCAGCCAATACTTTGGGGCTACCTTC
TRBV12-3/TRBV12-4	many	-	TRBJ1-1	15	CASSLGLHGGTEAFF	TGTGCCAGCAGTTTGGGCCTACACGGGGGCACTGAAGCTTTCTTT
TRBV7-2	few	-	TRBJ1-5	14	CASSSPDGGQPQHF	TGTGCCAGCAGCTCCCCGGACGGGGGTCAGCCCCAGCATTTT
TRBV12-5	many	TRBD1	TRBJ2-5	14	CASGPPGGQETQYF	TGTGCTAGTGGTCCACCAGGGGGCCAAGAGACCCAGTACTTC
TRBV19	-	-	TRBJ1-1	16	CASSIDPTASNTEAFF	TGTGCCAGTAGTATAGACCCGACAGCAAGCAACACTGAAGCTTTCTTT
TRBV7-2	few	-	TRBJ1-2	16	CASSPDTSSGLYGYTF	TGTGCCAGCAGCCCTGACACGTCTAGCGGTCTTTATGGCTACACCTTC
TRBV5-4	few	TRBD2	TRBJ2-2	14	CASTRRGGAGELFF	TGTGCCAGCACCCGGCGGGGGGGAGCCGGGGAGCTGTTTTTT
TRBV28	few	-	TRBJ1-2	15	CASSPGHQANYGYTF	TGTGCCAGCAGCCCGGGACACCAAGCTAACTATGGCTACACCTTC
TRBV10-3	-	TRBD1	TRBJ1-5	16	CASRDVGQVAVGPQHF	TGTGCCAGTCGCGACGTAGGACAGGTAGCGGTTGGGCCCCAGCATTTT
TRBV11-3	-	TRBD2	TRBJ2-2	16	CASSLAGGMNTGELFF	TGTGCCAGCAGCTTAGCGGGGGGGATGAACACCGGGGAGCTGTTTTTT
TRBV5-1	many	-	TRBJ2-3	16	CASSLGTTGSADTQYF	TGCGCCAGCAGCTTGGGAACAACAGGGTCGGCAGATACGCAGTATTTT
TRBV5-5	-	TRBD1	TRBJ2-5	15	CASSRQGAGEETQYF	TGTGCCAGCAGCCGACAGGGGGCGGGCGAAGAGACCCAGTACTTC
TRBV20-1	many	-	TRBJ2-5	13	CSASTRNQETQYF	TGCAGTGCTAGTACGCGTAACCAAGAGACCCAGTACTTC
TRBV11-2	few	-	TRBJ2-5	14	CASSSLRGQETQYF	TGTGCCAGCAGCTCCCTTCGGGGACAAGAGACCCAGTACTTC
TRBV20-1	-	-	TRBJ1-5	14	CSASMAASNQPQHF	TGCAGTGCTAGCATGGCAGCTAGCAATCAGCCCCAGCATTTT
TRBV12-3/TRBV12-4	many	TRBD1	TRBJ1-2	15	CASSTPTGGNYGYTF	TGTGCCAGCAGTACCCCGACAGGGGGGAACTATGGCTACACCTTC
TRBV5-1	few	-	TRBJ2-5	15	CASSLVGVAEETQYF	TGCGCCAGCAGCTTGGTCGGGGTCGCAGAAGAGACCCAGTACTTC
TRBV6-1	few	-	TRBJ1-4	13	CASSERLGEKLFF	TGTGCCAGCAGTGAAAGGTTAGGGGAAAAACTGTTTTTT
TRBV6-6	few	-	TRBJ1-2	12	CASSTHRDGYTF	TGTGCCAGCAGCACACACAGGGATGGCTACACCTTC
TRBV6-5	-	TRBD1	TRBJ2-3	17	CASSPGTGIVRTDTQYF	TGTGCCAGCAGTCCGGGGACAGGGATCGTACGCACAGATACGCAGTATTTT
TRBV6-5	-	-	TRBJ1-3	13	CASSSEGTNTIYF	TGTGCCAGCAGTTCTGAGGGCACTAACACCATATATTTT
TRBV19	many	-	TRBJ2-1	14	CASSTSGHGGEQFF	TGTGCCAGTAGTACCTCAGGGCACGGCGGTGAGCAGTTCTTC
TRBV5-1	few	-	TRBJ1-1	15	CASSDEAGAGTEAFF	TGCGCCAGCAGCGATGAGGCGGGGGCCGGGACTGAAGCTTTCTTT
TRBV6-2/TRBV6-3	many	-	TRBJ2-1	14	CASSTRSAYNEQFF	TGTGCCAGCAGTACCAGGAGCGCCTACAATGAGCAGTTCTTC
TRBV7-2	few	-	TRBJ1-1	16	CASSLALGGGEIEAFF	TGTGCCAGCAGCTTAGCGCTTGGAGGGGGAGAGATTGAAGCTTTCTTT
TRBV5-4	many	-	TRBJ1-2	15	CASSLGFRANYGYTF	TGTGCCAGCAGCTTGGGGTTCAGAGCTAACTATGGCTACACCTTC
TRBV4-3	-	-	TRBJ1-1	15	CASSQDYGGGTEAFF	TGCGCCAGCAGCCAAGATTATGGAGGGGGCACTGAAGCTTTCTTT
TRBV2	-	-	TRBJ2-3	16	CASSIILTNDQDTQYF	TGTGCCAGCAGTATAATTTTGACTAACGATCAGGATACGCAGTATTTT
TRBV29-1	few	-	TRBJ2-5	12	CSPKGRQETQYF	TGCAGCCCAAAGGGCAGACAAGAGACCCAGTACTTC